These 27 T cell receptor beta chains came from one sample sequenced in a study of monozygotic twins with cystic fibrosis. Assay used: immunoSEQ multiplex PCR; TCRdb lists only in-frame clones, some missing. The sample has about 32,000 clones, roughly 90% seen once; the top ten hold under 1%. The sequencing input was blood. Receptor source: a girl aged 2-9 years with cystic fibrosis.

This clone was seen a few times. The rearrangement links TRBV30 to TRBJ1-1, with no clear D. With 8 bases removed from V and 7 bases from J, the gap between germline ends came to 14 bases. The CDR3 length is 11 residues. Germline V gene sequence: CDR1 GTSNPN, CDR2 SVGIG (reference sequence). CDR3 coding DNA: TGTGCCGGGGTCCCTATCATTGAAGCTTTCTTT. It translates to CAGVPIIEAFF.

The chain has TRBV9 and TRBJ1-1, with TRBD1 matching 7 bases. V was pared by 0 bases and J by 1 base, with 9 bases of the junction left unmatched. This CDR3 is 17 amino acids long. The germline V gene has CDR1 SGDLS and CDR2 YYNGEE. DNA of the CDR3: TGTGCCAGCAGCGTAGGATTGTTGGCAGGGGGGAACACTGAAGCTTTCTTT. It encodes CASSVGLLAGGNTEAFF.

This sequence joins TRBV7-2 and TRBJ1-2; D perhaps matches TRBD1 (6 bases). Trimming cost V 4 bases and J 4 bases, with 7 bases left between them. The CDR3 is made up of 12 amino acids. CDR1 and CDR2 (germline): SGHTA, FQGNSA. The CDR3 DNA reads TGTGCCAGCAGCTGGGACACCTATGGCTACACCTTC. It is translated as CASSWDTYGYTF.

The genes are TRBV27 and TRBJ2-1, with TRBD1 as a possible D gene (6 bases). CDR3 length equals 16 residues. Trimming removed 5 bases at V and 9 bases at J, with 23 bases between. The germline V gene has CDR1 MNHEY and CDR2 SMNVEV (reference sequence). The CDR3 DNA reads as TGTGCCAGCAGTGCCACAGGGATCCTCACGGGGCTTGAGCAGTTCTTC. This gives the protein CASSATGILTGLEQFF.

The V and J genes are TRBV5-4 and TRBJ1-2, with 8 bases fitting TRBD1. V trimming: 3 bases; J trimming: 5 bases; junction bases outside the gene matches: 15. The CDR3 consists of 17 residues. Germline CDR1 SGHNT, CDR2 YYREEE (reference sequence). Here the CDR3 reads CASSSLLITGGDYGYTF. CDR3 bases: TGTGCCAGCAGCTCCCTTTTAATCACAGGGGGGGATTATGGCTACACCTTC.

This clone was seen just once. This chain joins TRBV19 and TRBJ2-7, with D perhaps matching TRBD1 or TRBD2 (5 bases each). Looked up from germline, CDR1 is LNHDA and CDR2 is SQIVND (reference sequence). V was clipped by 5 bases and J by 0 bases, with 14 bases between them. CDR3 size: 15 residues. The CDR3 protein is CASSPRDHASYEQYF. In nucleotides, the CDR3 is TGTGCCAGTAGTCCCCGGGACCATGCCTCCTACGAGCAGTACTTC.

The chain couples TRBV29-1 to TRBJ1-2, with a weak D call TRBD1 (5 bases). V was pared by 3 bases and J by 1 base, with 12 bases between. Germline CDR1 SQVTM, CDR2 ANQGSEA. CDR3 length: 14 amino acids. CDR3 residues: CSVEGRGINYGYTF. The CDR3 bases are TGCAGCGTTGAGGGACGGGGGATTAACTATGGCTACACCTTC.

The chain is built from TRBV7-2 and TRBJ2-2, with 7 bases fitting TRBD2. The CDR3 has 13 amino acids. Trimming took 5 bases from V and 6 from J; bases not matched to a gene: 3. Germline CDR1 reads SGHTA; CDR2 reads FQGNSA. The CDR3 here is CASSPGGAGELFF. CDR3 coding DNA: TGTGCCAGCAGCCCGGGGGGAGCCGGGGAGCTGTTTTTT.

The chain is built from TRBV6-6 and TRBJ1-5; possibly TRBD1 for D (6 bases). The CDR3 is made up of 13 amino acids. CDR1 MNHNY and CDR2 SVGAGI come from the germline V gene (reference sequence). V lost 6 bases and J lost 4, with 10 bases in between. The CDR3 here is CASRRTENQPQHF. In DNA, the CDR3 is TGTGCCAGCAGGAGGACAGAAAATCAGCCCCAGCATTTT.

The chain uses TRBV21-1 and TRBJ1-6; the table calls TRBD1, which could not be checked here. TRBV21-1 is listed as a pseudogene. The CDR3 has 20 residues. CDR3 residues: CASSKEGRQGALPYNSPLHF. The CDR3 nucleotides are TGTGCCAGCAGCAAAGAGGGGAGACAGGGGGCGCTTCCATATAATTCACCCCTCCACTTT.

The V gene is TRBV30, the J gene TRBJ1-1; D perhaps matches TRBD1 (5 bases). The germline gives CDR1 GTSNPN, CDR2 SVGIG (reference sequence). CDR3 length: 11 residues. The CDR3 DNA reads as TGTGCTGCCGACAGGAACACTGAAGCTTTCTTT. This translates into CAADRNTEAFF. The variable domain in full, completed from reference TRBV30 and TRBJ1-1, reads SQTIHQWPATLVQPVGSPLSLECTVEGTSNPNLYWYRQAAGRGLQLLFYSVGIGQISSEVPQNLSASRPQDRQFILSSKKLLLSDSGFYLCAADRNTEAFFGQGTRLTVV.

This rearrangement joins TRBV7-9 to TRBJ1-5, with TRBD1 as a possible D gene (5 bases). Trimming shortened V by 5 bases and J by 7 bases, and 15 bases separated the two germline ends. CDR1 is SEHNR and CDR2 is FQNEAQ in the germline V gene (reference sequence). The CDR3 length is 14 residues. The CDR3 spells CASSPRGGVQPQHF. For the CDR3, the DNA is TGTGCCAGCAGCCCCCGGGGAGGGGTGCAGCCCCAGCATTTT. The full variable domain, its missing parts supplied by reference TRBV7-9 and TRBJ1-5, is DTGVSQNPRHKITKRGQNVTFRCDPISEHNRLYWYRQTLGQGPEFLTYFQNEAQLEKSRLLSDRFSAERPKGSFSTLEIQRTEQGDSAMYLCASSPRGGVQPQHFGDGTRLSIL.

The rearrangement links TRBV29-1 to TRBJ2-1; 9 bases line up with TRBD2. Germline V gene sequence: CDR1 SQVTM, CDR2 ANQGSEA. J was trimmed by 2 bases and V by 6 bases; bases with no gene match: 8. The CDR3 runs 15 residues. CDR3 protein: CSVPSIAGAYNEQFF. The CDR3 DNA is TGCAGCGTACCCTCCATAGCGGGAGCCTACAATGAGCAGTTCTTC.

The chain recombines TRBV19 with TRBJ2-5; weak D call: TRBD1 (6 bases). The V and J ends lost 3 bases and 4 bases respectively, with 15 bases between them. The CDR3 is made up of 15 amino acids. CDR1 is LNHDA, CDR2 SQIVND, per germline (reference sequence). Written as DNA, the CDR3 is TGTGCCAGTAGTATCGGTACAGGGACACCAGAGACCCAGTACTTC. Amino acid sequence: CASSIGTGTPETQYF.

The V gene is TRBV30, the J gene TRBJ2-1; possibly TRBD2 for D (7 bases). Trimming left V 0 bases short and J 8 bases short, with 14 bases between. There are 14 residues in the CDR3. Germline lookup yields CDR1 GTSNPN and CDR2 SVGIG (reference sequence). The CDR3 nucleotides read TGTGCCTGGAGTGTAGGGGGGGGTCTAGATGAGCAGTTCTTC. Translation gives CAWSVGGGLDEQFF.

V gene TRBV9 combines with J gene TRBJ2-7; D not certain. The length of the CDR3 is 13 residues. V was clipped by 0 bases and J by 7 bases, with 11 bases between them. CDR1 SGDLS and CDR2 YYNGEE come from the germline V gene. DNA of the CDR3: TGTGCCAGCAGCGTAGCTGGGGTAGGAGAGCAGTACTTC. It is translated as CASSVAGVGEQYF.

The chain couples TRBV5-4 to TRBJ2-1; 10 nucleotides align to TRBD1. CDR1 is SGHNT and CDR2 is YYREEE in the germline V gene (reference sequence). The V gene end was trimmed by 0 bases and the J gene end by 6 bases; junction bases not matched to a gene: 6. The CDR3 totals 16 residues. This chain's CDR3 is CASSLAVGTGVNEQFF. DNA of the CDR3: TGTGCCAGCAGCTTGGCCGTAGGGACAGGGGTCAATGAGCAGTTCTTC.

The CDR3 loop reads CAWSHSYEQYF. CDR3 DNA sequence: TGTGCCTGGAGTCACAGCTACGAGCAGTACTTC. The chain carries TRBV30 and TRBJ2-7; unclear D gene. CDR3 length: 11 amino acids. Trimming stripped 2 bases from V and 3 bases from J, with 5 bases between. Germline V gene sequence: CDR1 GTSNPN, CDR2 SVGIG (reference sequence).

J is TRBJ1-5 and V is TRBV12-5, with 7 bases lining up with TRBD1. This CDR3 region has 17 residues. Per germline, CDR1 LGHNT and CDR2 FRNRAP. V dropped 1 base and J dropped 0; count of bases not matched to a gene: 6. CDR3 in DNA: TGTGCTAGTGGTTTGGCCGGGACAGAATATAGCAATCAGCCCCAGCATTTT. Translation gives CASGLAGTEYSNQPQHF. The full variable domain, completed using reference TRBV12-5 and TRBJ1-5, is DARVTQTPRHKVTEMGQEVTMRCQPILGHNTVFWYRQTMMQGLELLAYFRNRAPLDDSGMPKDRFSAEMPDATLATLKIQPSEPRDSAVYFCASGLAGTEYSNQPQHFGDGTRLSIL.

The chain employs TRBV11-1 and TRBJ1-1; TRBD1 matches 7 bases. Germline loops: CDR1 SGHAT, CDR2 FQDESV (reference sequence). Trimming removed 5 bases from V and 1 base from J; junction bases left unmatched: 4. The CDR3 sequence is 14 residues long. CDR3 loop: CASSRRGSNTEAFF. The CDR3 DNA sequence: TGTGCCAGCAGCCGCAGGGGGTCGAACACTGAAGCTTTCTTT.

The chain couples TRBV28 to TRBJ1-4; TRBD1 might be the D (6 bases). Trimming pared 8 bases from V and 4 bases from J, leaving 29 bases between. The CDR3 extends over 19 amino acids. CDR1 and CDR2 from the germline V gene are MDHEN and SYDVKM. CDR3 residues: CASGPIYREPPTDNEKLFF. CDR3 DNA: TGTGCCAGCGGACCGATTTACAGGGAGCCCCCAACAGATAATGAAAAACTGTTTTTT.

This chain uses TRBV11-3 with TRBJ2-7; D unresolved. V lost 4 bases and J lost 3, with 10 bases in between. This CDR3 is built from 13 residues. CDR1 and CDR2 (germline): SGHNT, YENEEA. CDR3 bases: TGTGCCAGCAGCTCAAGCCCAGGCTACGAGCAGTACTTC. It translates to CASSSSPGYEQYF.

This clone was picked up one time. The gene calls are TRBV6-4 and TRBJ2-2; tentative D call: TRBD1 (5 bases). This CDR3 region has 14 residues. V dropped 6 bases and J dropped 5 bases, with 13 bases sitting between them. CDR1 MRHNA and CDR2 SNTAGT come from the germline V gene. The CDR3 loop reads CASSPNPGTGELFF. The CDR3 DNA is TGTGCCAGCAGCCCGAACCCAGGGACCGGGGAGCTGTTTTTT.

This chain connects TRBV6-6 to TRBJ2-7, with D possibly being TRBD1 (6 bases). The V end was cut by 5 bases, the J end by 2 bases, with 13 bases between. Germline V gene data show CDR1 as MNHNY and CDR2 as SVGAGI (reference sequence). The CDR3 totals 14 residues. CDR3 region: CASSIRDTTYEQYF. DNA for the CDR3: TGTGCCAGCAGTATCCGGGACACCACCTACGAGCAGTACTTC.

This chain links TRBV19 with TRBJ1-5; 8 positions agree with TRBD1. Germline CDR1 is LNHDA and CDR2 is SQIVND (reference sequence). V gave up 6 bases and J gave up 4 bases; unmatched junction bases: 5. The CDR3 covers 14 residues. Here the CDR3 DNA reads TGTGCCAGTAGCCCTAGACAGGGGAATCAGCCCCAGCATTTT. This translates into CASSPRQGNQPQHF.

This rearrangement joins TRBV28 to TRBJ2-1, with 7 bases fitting TRBD2. Trimming cost V 5 bases and J 7 bases; bases outside gene matches: 11. The CDR3 runs to 15 residues. The germline CDR1 and CDR2 sequences are MDHEN and SYDVKM. CDR3 sequence (DNA): TGTGCCAGCAGTCCTCTAGGGACTACTTGGAATGAGCAGTTCTTC. Residues: CASSPLGTTWNEQFF.

This clone was seen only once. The chain couples TRBV9 to TRBJ2-7, with D perhaps TRBD1 (6 bases). This CDR3 spans 13 amino acids. Germline V lookup: CDR1 SGDLS, CDR2 YYNGEE. V was cut by 0 bases and J by 5 bases, with 9 bases left in between. CDR3 protein: CASSVAQGNEQYF. The CDR3 nucleotides are TGTGCCAGCAGCGTAGCACAGGGCAACGAGCAGTACTTC.